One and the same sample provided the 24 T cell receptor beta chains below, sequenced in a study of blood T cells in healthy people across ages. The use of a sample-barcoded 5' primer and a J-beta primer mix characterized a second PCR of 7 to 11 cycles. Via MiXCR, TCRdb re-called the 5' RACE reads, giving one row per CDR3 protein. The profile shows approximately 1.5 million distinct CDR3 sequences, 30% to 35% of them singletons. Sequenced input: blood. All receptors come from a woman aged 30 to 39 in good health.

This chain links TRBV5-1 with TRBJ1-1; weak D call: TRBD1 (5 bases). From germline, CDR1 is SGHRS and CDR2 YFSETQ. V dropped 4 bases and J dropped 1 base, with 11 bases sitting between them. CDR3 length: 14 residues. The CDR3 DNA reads TGCGCCAGCAGCCCGGACAACGGGAACACTGAAGCTTTCTTT. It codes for CASSPDNGNTEAFF.

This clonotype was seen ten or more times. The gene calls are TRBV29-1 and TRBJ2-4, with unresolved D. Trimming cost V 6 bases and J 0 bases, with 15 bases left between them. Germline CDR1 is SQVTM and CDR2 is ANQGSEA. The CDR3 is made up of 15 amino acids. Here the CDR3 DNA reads TGCAGCGTAGAGACGGAAACCTTAGCCAAAAACATTCAGTACTTC. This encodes CSVETETLAKNIQYF.

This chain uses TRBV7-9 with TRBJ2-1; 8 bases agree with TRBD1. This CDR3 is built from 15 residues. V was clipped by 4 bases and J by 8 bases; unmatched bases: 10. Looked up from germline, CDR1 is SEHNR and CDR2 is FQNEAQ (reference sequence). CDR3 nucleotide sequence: TGTGCCAGCAGCTCACGACAGGGGAGGAATCATGAGCAGTTCTTC. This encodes CASSSRQGRNHEQFF.

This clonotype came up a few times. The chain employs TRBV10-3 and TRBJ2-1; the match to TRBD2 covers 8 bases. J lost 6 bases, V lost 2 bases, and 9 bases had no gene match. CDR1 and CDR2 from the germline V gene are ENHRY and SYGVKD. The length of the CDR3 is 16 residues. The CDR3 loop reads CAISEEPAGARNEQFF. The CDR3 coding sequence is TGTGCCATCAGTGAGGAACCAGCGGGAGCGCGCAATGAGCAGTTCTTC.

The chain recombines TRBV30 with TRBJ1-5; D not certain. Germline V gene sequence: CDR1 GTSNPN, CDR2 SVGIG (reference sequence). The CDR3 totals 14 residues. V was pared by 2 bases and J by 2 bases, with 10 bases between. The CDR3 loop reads CAWSPWGGNQPQHF. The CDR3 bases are TGTGCCTGGAGTCCGTGGGGAGGCAATCAGCCCCAGCATTTT.

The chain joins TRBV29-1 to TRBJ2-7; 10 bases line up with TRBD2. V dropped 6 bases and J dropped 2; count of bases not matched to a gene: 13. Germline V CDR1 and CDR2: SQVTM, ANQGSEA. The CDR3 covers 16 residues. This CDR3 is CSVTIPSGSFAYEQYF. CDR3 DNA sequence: TGCAGCGTCACCATCCCTAGCGGGAGCTTTGCCTACGAGCAGTACTTC.

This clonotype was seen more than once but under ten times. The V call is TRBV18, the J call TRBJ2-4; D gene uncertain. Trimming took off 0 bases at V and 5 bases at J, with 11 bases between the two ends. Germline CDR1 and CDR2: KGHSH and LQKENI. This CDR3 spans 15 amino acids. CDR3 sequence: CASSPPSQVENIQYF. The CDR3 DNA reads TGTGCCAGCTCACCACCGTCGCAGGTTGAAAACATTCAGTACTTC.

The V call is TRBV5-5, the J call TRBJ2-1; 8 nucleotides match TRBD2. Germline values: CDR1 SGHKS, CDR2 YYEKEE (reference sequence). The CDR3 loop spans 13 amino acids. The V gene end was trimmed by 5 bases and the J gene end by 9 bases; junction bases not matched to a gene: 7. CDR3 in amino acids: CASRLADGGEQFF. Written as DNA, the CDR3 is TGTGCCAGCAGACTAGCGGACGGGGGTGAGCAGTTCTTC.

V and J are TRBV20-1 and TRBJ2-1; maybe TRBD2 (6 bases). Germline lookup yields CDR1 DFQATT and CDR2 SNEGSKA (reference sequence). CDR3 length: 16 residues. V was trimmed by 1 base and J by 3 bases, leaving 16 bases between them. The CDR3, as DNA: TGCAGTGCTAGAGTGGGGACTCCACAATACTACAATGAGCAGTTCTTC. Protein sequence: CSARVGTPQYYNEQFF.

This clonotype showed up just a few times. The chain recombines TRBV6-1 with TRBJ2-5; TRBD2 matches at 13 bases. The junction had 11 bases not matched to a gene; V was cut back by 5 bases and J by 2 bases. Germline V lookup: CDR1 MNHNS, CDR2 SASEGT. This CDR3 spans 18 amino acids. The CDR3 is CASSRLAGGGGRQETQYF. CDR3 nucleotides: TGTGCCAGCAGTCGACTAGCGGGAGGAGGGGGGCGTCAAGAGACCCAGTACTTC.

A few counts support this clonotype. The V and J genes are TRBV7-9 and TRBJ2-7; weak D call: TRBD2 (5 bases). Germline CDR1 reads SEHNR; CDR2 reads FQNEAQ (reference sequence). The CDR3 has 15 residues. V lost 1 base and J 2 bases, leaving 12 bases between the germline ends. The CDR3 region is CASSLERGLPYEQYF. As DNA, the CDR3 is TGTGCCAGCAGCTTAGAGCGCGGGCTACCCTACGAGCAGTACTTC. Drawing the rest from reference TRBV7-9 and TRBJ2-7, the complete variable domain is DTGVSQNPRHKITKRGQNVTFRCDPISEHNRLYWYRQTLGQGPEFLTYFQNEAQLEKSRLLSDRFSAERPKGSFSTLEIQRTEQGDSAMYLCASSLERGLPYEQYFGPGTRLTVT.

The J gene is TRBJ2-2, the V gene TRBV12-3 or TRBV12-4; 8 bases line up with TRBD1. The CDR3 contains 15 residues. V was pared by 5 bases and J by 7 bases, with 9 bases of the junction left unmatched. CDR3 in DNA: TGTGCCAGCAGTCACACGACAGGGGCCGGCGGGGAGCTGTTTTTT. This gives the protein CASSHTTGAGGELFF.

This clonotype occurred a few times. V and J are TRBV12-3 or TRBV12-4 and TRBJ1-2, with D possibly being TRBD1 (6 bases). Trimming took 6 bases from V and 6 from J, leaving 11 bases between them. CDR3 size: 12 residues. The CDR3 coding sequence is TGTGCCAGCAGAACAGGGATGGATGGCTACACCTTC. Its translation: CASRTGMDGYTF.

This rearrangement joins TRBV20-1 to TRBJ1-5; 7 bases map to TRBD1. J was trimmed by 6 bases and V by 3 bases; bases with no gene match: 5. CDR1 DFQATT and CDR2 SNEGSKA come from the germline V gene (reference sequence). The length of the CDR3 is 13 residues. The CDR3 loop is CSASDRDSQPQHF. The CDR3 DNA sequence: TGCAGTGCTAGTGACAGGGATAGTCAGCCCCAGCATTTT.

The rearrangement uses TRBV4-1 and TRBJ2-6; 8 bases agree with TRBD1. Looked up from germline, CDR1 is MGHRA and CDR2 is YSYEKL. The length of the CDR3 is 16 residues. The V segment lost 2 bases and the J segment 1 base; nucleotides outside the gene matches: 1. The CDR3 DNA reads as TGCGCCAGCAGCCAAAGACAGGGGTCTGGGGCCAACGTCCTGACTTTC. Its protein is CASSQRQGSGANVLTF.

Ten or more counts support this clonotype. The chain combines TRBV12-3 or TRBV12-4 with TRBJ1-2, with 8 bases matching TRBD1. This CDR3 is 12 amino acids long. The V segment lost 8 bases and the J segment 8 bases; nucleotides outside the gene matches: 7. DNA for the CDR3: TGTGCCAGCCTCCAGGGGGCCTACGGCTACACCTTC. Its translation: CASLQGAYGYTF.

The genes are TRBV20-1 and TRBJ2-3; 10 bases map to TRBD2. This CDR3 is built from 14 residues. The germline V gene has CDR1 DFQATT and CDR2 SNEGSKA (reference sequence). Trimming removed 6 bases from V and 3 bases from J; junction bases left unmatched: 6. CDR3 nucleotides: TGCAGTGCAAAGCGGGGGGGCCCGACAGATACGCAGTATTTT. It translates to CSAKRGGPTDTQYF.

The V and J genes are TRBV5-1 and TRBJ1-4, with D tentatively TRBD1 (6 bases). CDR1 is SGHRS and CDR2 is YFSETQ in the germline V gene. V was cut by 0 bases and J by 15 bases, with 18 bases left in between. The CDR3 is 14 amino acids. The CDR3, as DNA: TGCGCCAGCAGCTTGGAGGGACACTCCGAGGCGGTGTTTTTT. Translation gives CASSLEGHSEAVFF.

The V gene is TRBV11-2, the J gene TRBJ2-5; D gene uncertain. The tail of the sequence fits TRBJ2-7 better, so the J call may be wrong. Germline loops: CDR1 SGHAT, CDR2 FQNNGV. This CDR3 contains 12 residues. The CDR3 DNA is TGTGCCAGCAGGGCGGATACTAACGAGCAGTACTTC. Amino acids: CASRADTNEQYF.

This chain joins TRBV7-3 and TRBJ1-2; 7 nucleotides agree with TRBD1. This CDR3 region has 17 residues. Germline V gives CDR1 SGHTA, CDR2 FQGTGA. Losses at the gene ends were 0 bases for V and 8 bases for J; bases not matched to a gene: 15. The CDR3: CASSLTSGTAEALGYTF. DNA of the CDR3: TGTGCCAGCAGCTTAACCTCAGGGACAGCCGAGGCCCTGGGCTACACCTTC.

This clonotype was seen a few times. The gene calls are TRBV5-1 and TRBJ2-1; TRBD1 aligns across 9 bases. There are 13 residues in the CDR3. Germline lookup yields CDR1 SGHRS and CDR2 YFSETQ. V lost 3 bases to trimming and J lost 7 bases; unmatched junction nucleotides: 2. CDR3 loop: CASSWTGENEQFF. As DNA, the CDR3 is TGCGCCAGCAGCTGGACAGGGGAGAATGAGCAGTTCTTC. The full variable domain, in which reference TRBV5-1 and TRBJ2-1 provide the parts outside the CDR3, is KAGVTQTPRYLIKTRGQQVTLSCSPISGHRSVSWYQQTPGQGLQFLFEYFSETQRNKGNFPGRFSGRQFSNSRSEMNVSTLELGDSALYLCASSWTGENEQFFGPGTRLTVL.

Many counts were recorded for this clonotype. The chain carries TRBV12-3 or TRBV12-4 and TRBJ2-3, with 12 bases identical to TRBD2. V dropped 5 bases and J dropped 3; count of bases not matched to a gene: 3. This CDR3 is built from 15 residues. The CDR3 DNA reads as TGTGCCAGCAGTCCCCTAGCGGGGGGGACAGATACGCAGTATTTT. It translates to CASSPLAGGTDTQYF.

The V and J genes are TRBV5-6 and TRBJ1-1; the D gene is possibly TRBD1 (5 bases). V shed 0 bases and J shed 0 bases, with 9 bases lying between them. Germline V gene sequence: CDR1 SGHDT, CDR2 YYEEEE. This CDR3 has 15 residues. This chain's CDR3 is CASSLAGPMNTEAFF. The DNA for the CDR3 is TGTGCCAGCAGCTTGGCAGGGCCGATGAACACTGAAGCTTTCTTT.

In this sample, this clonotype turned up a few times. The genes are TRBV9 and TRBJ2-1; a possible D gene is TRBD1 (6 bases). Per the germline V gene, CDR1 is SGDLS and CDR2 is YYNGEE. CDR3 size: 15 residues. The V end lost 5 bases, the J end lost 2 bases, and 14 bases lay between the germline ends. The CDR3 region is CASSTGQSTYNEQFF. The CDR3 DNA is TGTGCCAGCAGTACAGGACAGAGTACCTACAATGAGCAGTTCTTC. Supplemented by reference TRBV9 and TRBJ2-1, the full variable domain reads DSGVTQTPKHLITATGQRVTLRCSPRSGDLSVYWYQQSLDQGLQFLIQYYNGEERAKGNILERFSAQQFPDLHSELNLSSLELGDSALYFCASSTGQSTYNEQFFGPGTRLTVL.